The present TCR beta chain was sequenced within a study of blood T cell repertoires in COVID-19. The overall study: Sample material is recorded as cDNA or gDNA derived from T cells, B-cell-depleted T cells, or PBMCs.

The participants were between roughly 18 and 100 years old and came from under 25 US areas. Cohort assignment relied on participant-reported clinical history. In Cohort 3, a recovered donor had either two negative PCRs, clearance, or symptom resolution. This table comes from immunoSEQ multiplex PCR, and its TCRdb copy is limited to in-frame clones, with some not included. The sample contains approximately 490,000 clones, around nine tenths of which appear only once. Germline V gives CDR1 MDHEN, CDR2 SYDVKM. The CDR3 length is 11 residues. Trimming left V 6 bases short and J 1 base short, with 4 bases between.

The clonotype comes from a woman aged 60-70 years who had recovered from COVID-19. J is TRBJ2-7 and V is TRBV28; D is undetermined. The source material was PBMCs or T cells enriched from blood (not recorded which). In DNA, the CDR3 is TGTGCCAGCAGCGGGTCCTACGAGCAGTACGTC. This gives the protein CASSGSYEQYV.